The 2 T cell receptor beta chains below all came from one sample that was sequenced in a study of vaccination effects on CD4 cells after COVID-19. Using viral peptide pools, the ViraFEST assay grew out antigen-specific CD4+ T cells prior to sequencing. Cells that had been cultured for ten to eleven days were the source of isolated CD4+ T cells. Each vaccine recipient was nucleocapsid antibody negative and had no prior SARS-CoV-2 infection. Antigens for these TCRs are unknown. The method was immunoSEQ multiplex PCR; TCRdb's version includes in-frame clones alone and lacks a portion of them. This table holds 40,000 to 50,000 clones, 70% to 85% found once. Specimen: CD4+ T cells from PBMCs cultured with HCoV-NL63 spike peptides, collected before COVID-19 vaccination. The origin of the receptors is a human donor who received a COVID-19 vaccine.

The chain has TRBV7-2 and TRBJ2-5; no definite D call. CDR3 length equals 11 residues. V was clipped by 6 bases and J by 3 bases, with 5 bases between them. Germline V gene sequence: CDR1 SGHTA, CDR2 FQGNSA. The CDR3 DNA follows: TGTGCCAGCAGTTCCAAAGAGACCCAGTACTTC. This encodes CASSSKETQYF.

V and J are TRBV10-2 and TRBJ2-5; tentative D call: TRBD2 (7 bases). There are 14 residues in the CDR3. CDR1 is WSHSY, CDR2 SAAADI, per germline. Trimming shortened V by 8 bases and J by 1 base, and 14 bases separated the two germline ends. The CDR3 loop reads CASRSAGAQETQYF. CDR3 DNA sequence: TGCGCCAGCCGCTCCGCGGGGGCCCAAGAGACCCAGTACTTC.